This is a list of T cell receptor beta chains from one sample in a study of low-dose radiotherapy and immunotherapy resistance in tumors. TCRdb re-derived calls from the reads in MiXCR, one entry per CDR3 protein. The table shows 35,000 to 50,000 distinct CDR3 sequences, with less than 40% occurring only once. Sequences were derived from PBMCs, sampled before treatment. These receptors were obtained from a male donor with gallbladder cancer. Each CDR3 is given with its conserved first and last residue. Fields, in order: J gene, V gene, clone size, D gene, CDR3 DNA, CDR3 protein. D genes are given only for firm matches. Clone size is shown for a subset of rows, as once, few, many or a class of expanded clone.

>TRBJ2-3|TRBV7-6|many|TRBD2
TGTGCCAGCAGCTTCAGGTCAGCGGGAGAGGGAGATACGCAGTATTTT
CASSFRSAGEGDTQYF
>TRBJ2-1|TRBV10-2|many|-
TGCGCCAGCAGCCGACTGTACAATGAGCAGTTCTTC
CASSRLYNEQFF
>TRBJ2-5|TRBV9|-|-
TGTGCCAGCAGCGTAGGTCCAGTCCGAGAGACCCAGTACTTC
CASSVGPVRETQYF
>TRBJ2-7|TRBV25-1|many|-
TGTGCCAGCAGTGATGGCGAGCAGTACTTC
CASSDGEQYF
>TRBJ1-2|TRBV30|many|-
TGTGCCTGGAGTGTATGGGATAACTATGGCTACACCTTC
CAWSVWDNYGYTF
>TRBJ2-7|TRBV27|many|-
TGTGCCAGCAGTCAGGGGCTCGAGCAGTACTTC
CASSQGLEQYF
>TRBJ2-1|TRBV4-1|many|TRBD1
TGCGCCAGCAGCCAAGATAGGACAGGGGGATGGAATGAGCAGTTCTTC
CASSQDRTGGWNEQFF
>TRBJ2-3|TRBV5-1|-|TRBD2
TGCGCCAGCAGCTCGGGACTAGCGGGATTCACAGATACGCAGTATTTT
CASSSGLAGFTDTQYF
>TRBJ2-5|TRBV12-3/TRBV12-4|-|-
TGTGCCAGCAGTGGATCACTCGCGGAGACCCAGTACTTC
CASSGSLAETQYF
>TRBJ1-5|TRBV6-6|-|-
TGTGCCAGCAGTTACTCGGCGCCGTCAGCGAATCAGCCCCAGCATTTT
CASSYSAPSANQPQHF
>TRBJ2-1|TRBV18|many|-
TGTGCCAGCTCACCAACTAGTAACAATGAGCAGTTCTTC
CASSPTSNNEQFF
>TRBJ2-5|TRBV28|-|TRBD1
TGTGCCAGCAGTGAAGGACAGGAGGAAGAGACCCAGTACTTC
CASSEGQEEETQYF
>TRBJ1-3|TRBV25-1|many|TRBD1
TGTGCCAGCAGCCAGGACAGGGCCGCCTCTGGAAACACCATATATTTT
CASSQDRAASGNTIYF
>TRBJ1-4|TRBV7-2|-|-
TGTGCCAGCAGCTTAAGTTGGCAGGGGGAAAAACTGTTTTTT
CASSLSWQGEKLFF
>TRBJ2-6|TRBV11-2|many|TRBD2
TGTGCCAGCAGCTTAGGCGGGGGTAGCTACCCCTCTGGGGCCAACGTCCTGACTTTC
CASSLGGGSYPSGANVLTF
>TRBJ2-7|TRBV7-6|few|-
TGTGCCAGCAGCTTATCCGCGAGCTCCTACGAGCAGTACTTC
CASSLSASSYEQYF
>TRBJ2-3|TRBV12-5|many|TRBD1
TGTGCTAGTGGTACGGGACAGGGATTCACAGATACGCAGTATTTT
CASGTGQGFTDTQYF
>TRBJ2-2|TRBV12-3/TRBV12-4|many|-
TGTGCCAGCTATCAGGGGACCGCCGGGGAGCTGTTTTTT
CASYQGTAGELFF
>TRBJ2-3|TRBV7-9|many|-
TGTGCCAGCAGCTTAGTCGCCGGACTAAGCACAGATACGCAGTATTTT
CASSLVAGLSTDTQYF
>TRBJ2-7|TRBV12-3/TRBV12-4|few|TRBD1
TGTGCCAGCAGTCTTGATACAGGGGCACGCTACGAGCAGTACTTC
CASSLDTGARYEQYF
>TRBJ1-2|TRBV5-6|many|TRBD1
TGTGCCAGCAGCCTGACAGGGTGGGAGGGCTACACCTTC
CASSLTGWEGYTF
>TRBJ2-7|TRBV27|many|TRBD2
TGTGCCAGCAGTCATCAGCGGGGTAGCTACGAGCAGTACTTC
CASSHQRGSYEQYF
>TRBJ2-1|TRBV5-1|many|-
TGCGCCAGCAAGGGTGTATCACCATACAATGAGCAGTTCTTC
CASKGVSPYNEQFF
>TRBJ2-7|TRBV20-1|many|-
TGCAGTGCTAGTAGGAAAGGCAAAAGCTCCTACGAGCAGTACTTC
CSASRKGKSSYEQYF
>TRBJ2-2|TRBV2|many|TRBD1
TGTGCCAGCACCGGACAGGGGACGAACACCGGGGAGCTGTTTTTT
CASTGQGTNTGELFF
>TRBJ2-7|TRBV11-2|many|-
TGTGCCAGCAGACAAACCGGGACTCAATACGAGCAGTACTTC
CASRQTGTQYEQYF
>TRBJ1-1|TRBV13|many|TRBD1
TGTGCCAGCAGCTTGACAGGGGACACTGAAGCTTTCTTT
CASSLTGDTEAFF
>TRBJ2-1|TRBV19|many|TRBD2
TGTGCCAGTAGTATCTTCGGGGGGACCAATGAGCAGTTCTTC
CASSIFGGTNEQFF
>TRBJ2-3|TRBV5-4|-|-
TGTGCCAGCAGCAATAGCGGAGATACGCAGTATTTT
CASSNSGDTQYF
>TRBJ2-3|TRBV7-2|-|TRBD2
TGTGCCAGCAGCCTTAGCGGGCGCACAGATACGCAGTATTTT
CASSLSGRTDTQYF
>TRBJ2-7|TRBV4-2|many|TRBD1
TGTGCCAGCAGCCAAGGACAGGGAACCTACGAGCAGTACTTC
CASSQGQGTYEQYF
>TRBJ1-4|TRBV7-9|many|-
TGTGCCAGCAGCTTCTCAACGGATGGGGAAAAACTGTTTTTT
CASSFSTDGEKLFF
>TRBJ2-3|TRBV12-3/TRBV12-4|many|-
TGTGCCAGCAGTTTACCCCAGGGAGTAAATACGCAGTATTTT
CASSLPQGVNTQYF
>TRBJ2-7|TRBV28|many|-
TGTGCCAGCTGGGCGGGCGCCTACGAGCAGTACTTC
CASWAGAYEQYF
>TRBJ2-1|TRBV20-1|many|-
TGCAGTGCTAGTCTCATGGCGCAATCCTACAATGAGCAGTTCTTC
CSASLMAQSYNEQFF
>TRBJ2-7|TRBV2|few|-
TGTGCCAGCACCCAAGACTACTACGAGCAGTACTTC
CASTQDYYEQYF
>TRBJ2-7|TRBV28|-|-
TGTGCCAGCAGTTTTAGGGGAATGACCGCGGGGCAGTACTTC
CASSFRGMTAGQYF
>TRBJ2-2|TRBV5-1|many|TRBD2
TGCGCCAGCAGCTCCCGGACTAGCGGGGGAACTACTAACACCGGGGAGCTGTTTTTT
CASSSRTSGGTTNTGELFF
>TRBJ1-1|TRBV7-2|-|-
TGTGCCAGCAAGGGCTTCATGAACACTGAAGCTTTCTTT
CASKGFMNTEAFF
>TRBJ2-3|TRBV19|many|-
TGTGCCAGTACTCTAGGGCTAATCACAGATACGCAGTATTTT
CASTLGLITDTQYF
>TRBJ2-1|TRBV24-1|many|-
TGTGCCACCAGTGTCGGGAAGGAAGTCAATGAGCAGTTCTTC
CATSVGKEVNEQFF
>TRBJ2-3|TRBV20-1|many|-
TGCAGTGCTAGCAGGGGCACGGGCACAGATACGCAGTATTTT
CSASRGTGTDTQYF
>TRBJ2-1|TRBV5-5|medium-sized|TRBD1
TGTGCCAGCAGCCCCCGGCTTGGGACAGCTTCAAATGAGCAGTTCTTC
CASSPRLGTASNEQFF
>TRBJ1-2|TRBV12-3/TRBV12-4|many|-
TGTGCCAGCAGTCCTCAGAGTCCTGCCAAAAGCTACACCTTC
CASSPQSPAKSYTF
>TRBJ2-7|TRBV7-9|medium-sized|-
TGTGCCAGCAGCCAGTGGACAGGTGGGGGGGAGCAGTACTTC
CASSQWTGGGEQYF
>TRBJ2-3|TRBV6-2/TRBV6-3|-|-
TGTGCCAGCCTTGGCGGGGTTGCAGATACGCAGTATTTT
CASLGGVADTQYF
>TRBJ2-7|TRBV2|many|-
TGTGCCAGCAGTGGGCAGGGAGTATACGAGCAGTACTTC
CASSGQGVYEQYF
>TRBJ1-4|TRBV5-1|-|TRBD1
TGCGCCAGCAGCTTGGGGGGACAGCCTAATGAAAAACTGTTTTTT
CASSLGGQPNEKLFF
>TRBJ2-2|TRBV28|-|-
-
CASSLTPGTGGWELFFF
>TRBJ1-1|TRBV19|many|-
TGTGCCAGTAGTATTACAGGGAACACTGAAGCTTTCTTT
CASSITGNTEAFF